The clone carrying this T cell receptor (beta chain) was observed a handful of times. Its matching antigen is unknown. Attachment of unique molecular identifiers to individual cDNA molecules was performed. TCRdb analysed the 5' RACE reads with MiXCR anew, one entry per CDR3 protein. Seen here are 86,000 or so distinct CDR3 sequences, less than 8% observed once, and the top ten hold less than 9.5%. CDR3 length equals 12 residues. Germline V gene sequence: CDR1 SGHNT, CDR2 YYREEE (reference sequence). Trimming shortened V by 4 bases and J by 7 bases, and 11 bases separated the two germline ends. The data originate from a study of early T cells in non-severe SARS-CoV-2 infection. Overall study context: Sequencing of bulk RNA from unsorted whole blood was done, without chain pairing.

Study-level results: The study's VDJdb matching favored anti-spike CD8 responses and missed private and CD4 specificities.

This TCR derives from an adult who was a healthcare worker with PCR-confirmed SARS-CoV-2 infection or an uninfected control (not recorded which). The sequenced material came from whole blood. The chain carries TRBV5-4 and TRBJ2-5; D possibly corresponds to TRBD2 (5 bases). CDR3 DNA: TGTGCCAGCAGCCTGGAGGTTGGGACCCAGTACTTC. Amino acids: CASSLEVGTQYF.